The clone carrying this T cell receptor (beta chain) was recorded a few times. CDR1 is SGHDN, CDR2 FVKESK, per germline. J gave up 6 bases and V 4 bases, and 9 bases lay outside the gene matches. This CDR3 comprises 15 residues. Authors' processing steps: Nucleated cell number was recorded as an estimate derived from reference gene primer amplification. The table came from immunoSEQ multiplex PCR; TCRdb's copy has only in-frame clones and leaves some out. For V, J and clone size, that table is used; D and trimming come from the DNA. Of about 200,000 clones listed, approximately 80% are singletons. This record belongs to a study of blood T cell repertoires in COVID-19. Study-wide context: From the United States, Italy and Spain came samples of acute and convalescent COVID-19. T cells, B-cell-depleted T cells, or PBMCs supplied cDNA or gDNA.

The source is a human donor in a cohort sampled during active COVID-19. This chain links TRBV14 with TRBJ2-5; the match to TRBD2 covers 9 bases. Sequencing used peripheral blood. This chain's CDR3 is CASSLIAGERQTQYF. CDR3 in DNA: TGTGCCAGCAGCCTTATAGCGGGAGAGCGACAGACCCAGTACTTC.